Sequencing of this TCR beta chain was carried out in a study of T cell responses to AZD1222 COVID-19 vaccine. Study results and limitations: Receipt of two AZD1222 doses was followed by a rise in Spike-specific TCR breadth and depth. Unmutated regions of variants are reportedly targeted by nearly half of spike-specific TCRs.

Using immunoSEQ multiplex PCR, the repertoire was profiled, and TCRdb retains in-frame clones only, with some absent. In the table there are 150,000 to 200,000 clones, roughly 93% of which are singletons. CDR3 length: 14 amino acids. With 0 bases removed from V and 7 bases from J, the gap between germline ends came to 11 bases. The germline gives CDR1 SGHRS, CDR2 YFSETQ. As concerns this clone: Its antigen remains unidentified.

The receptor comes from an adult in good health. The V call is TRBV5-1, the J call TRBJ2-1; maybe TRBD2 (5 bases). This sample comprised peripheral blood, obtained on day 0 of AZD1222 vaccination. CDR3 sequence: CASSLGYPGNEQFF. CDR3 nucleotide sequence: TGCGCCAGCAGCTTGGGATACCCGGGGAATGAGCAGTTCTTC.